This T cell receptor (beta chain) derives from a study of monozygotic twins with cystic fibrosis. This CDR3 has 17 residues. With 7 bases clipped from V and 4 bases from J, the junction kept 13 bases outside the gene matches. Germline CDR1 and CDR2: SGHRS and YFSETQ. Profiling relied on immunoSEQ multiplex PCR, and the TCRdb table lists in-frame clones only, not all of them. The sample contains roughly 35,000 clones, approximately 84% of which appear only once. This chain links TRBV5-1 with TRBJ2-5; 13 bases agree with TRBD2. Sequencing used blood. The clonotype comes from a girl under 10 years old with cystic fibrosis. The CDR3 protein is CASCPGLAGSRPETQYF. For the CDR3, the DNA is TGCGCCAGCTGCCCGGGACTAGCGGGGTCCCGCCCAGAGACCCAGTACTTC.